The 11 T cell receptor beta chains reported below all come from one sample, sequenced in a study of cytomegalovirus exposure and HLA in healthy donors. Primers for the PCR totalled 60 Vbeta and 13 Jbeta. Method: immunoSEQ multiplex PCR; TCRdb's copy keeps in-frame clones and lacks some. The data show about 98,000 clones, approximately 79% seen once. Sample: PBMCs. These receptors all stem from a male donor in good health and CMV-seronegative.

The gene calls are TRBV7-3 and TRBJ2-2; 16 bases align to TRBD2. With V trimmed by 4 bases and J by 6 bases, 11 bases remained unmatched. Per germline, CDR1 SGHTA and CDR2 FQGTGA. The CDR3 length is 19 residues. The CDR3 DNA sequence: TGTGCCAGCAGCTCCGCCCTGGGACTAGCGGGAGGGCCCCCCGGGGAGCTGTTTTTT. It yields the protein CASSSALGLAGGPPGELFF.

The chain is built from TRBV19 and TRBJ1-5; TRBD1 might be the D (5 bases). Trimming stripped 5 bases from V and 10 bases from J, with 18 bases between. From germline, CDR1 is LNHDA and CDR2 SQIVND (reference sequence). This CDR3 region has 14 residues. CDR3 coding DNA: TGTGCCAGTAGTCCCACAGCAGGGCTTAATCCCCAGCATTTT. It codes for CASSPTAGLNPQHF. Complete variable domain (other parts from reference TRBV19 and TRBJ1-5): DGGITQSPKYLFRKEGQNVTLSCEQNLNHDAMYWYRQDPGQGLRLIYYSQIVNDFQKGDIAEGYSVSREKKESFPLTVTSAQKNPTAFYLCASSPTAGLNPQHFGDGTRLSIL.

The chain uses TRBV11-1 and TRBJ1-1, with 7 bases that match TRBD1. The CDR3 contains 13 residues. Unmatched junction bases numbered 8, after V lost 5 bases and J lost 8 bases. Germline CDR1 and CDR2: SGHAT and FQDESV (reference sequence). The CDR3 sequence: CASSRQGSTEAFF. CDR3 bases: TGTGCCAGCAGCCGACAGGGATCAACAGAAGCTTTCTTT.

The chain recombines TRBV27 with TRBJ2-7; TRBD2 agrees at 9 bases. J was trimmed by 6 bases and V by 6 bases; bases with no gene match: 6. CDR1 and CDR2 (germline): MNHEY, SMNVEV (reference sequence). The CDR3 consists of 13 residues. Written as DNA, the CDR3 is TGTGCCAGCAGCCCGCGGGAGGGCCGCGAGCAGTACTTC. Translating gives CASSPREGREQYF.

This clone showed up many times. The chain uses TRBV5-6 and TRBJ1-5; TRBD1 matches at 7 bases. V shed 1 base, J shed 4 bases, and the junction held 5 bases outside the gene matches. Germline V CDR1 and CDR2: SGHDT, YYEEEE. This CDR3 comprises 15 residues. CDR3 bases: TGTGCCAGCAGCTTGTACGGGACAGATAATCAGCCCCAGCATTTT. Its protein product is CASSLYGTDNQPQHF.

V and J are TRBV7-3 and TRBJ1-2; TRBD1 agrees at 11 bases. From germline, CDR1 is SGHTA and CDR2 FQGTGA. The CDR3 extends over 14 amino acids. The ends lost 5 bases at V and 8 bases at J; junction bases unmatched: 7. The CDR3 DNA sequence: TGTGCCAGCAGCCCCGGACAGGGGGCGTTAGGCTACACCTTC. It codes for CASSPGQGALGYTF.

This clone was counted between two and nine times. The rearrangement links TRBV28 to TRBJ1-5, with D unresolved. Germline V gene sequence: CDR1 MDHEN, CDR2 SYDVKM. Between the trimmed V and J ends, which lost 0 bases and 10 bases, there was a span of 13 bases. There are 14 residues in the CDR3. The DNA of the CDR3 is TGTGCCAGCAGTTTATGGCAGGTCGGTCAACCCCAGCATTTT. Its protein product is CASSLWQVGQPQHF.

The chain recombines TRBV7-8 with TRBJ1-2; perhaps TRBD1 as D (5 bases). The CDR3 extends over 16 amino acids. V was cut by 1 base and J by 1 base, with 13 bases left in between. Germline loops: CDR1 SGHVS, CDR2 FQNEAQ. The CDR3 reads CASSLEAGRLNYGYTF. In DNA, the CDR3 is TGTGCCAGCAGCTTAGAGGCGGGACGGCTTAACTATGGCTACACCTTC.

J is TRBJ2-3 and V is TRBV29-1; TRBD1 is a possible D gene (5 bases). V was pared by 0 bases and J by 0 bases, with 13 bases between. Germline CDR1 and CDR2: SQVTM and ANQGSEA. The CDR3 covers 16 residues. The CDR3 protein is CSVEDLTESSTDTQYF. Written as DNA, the CDR3 is TGCAGCGTTGAAGATTTGACAGAGTCTAGCACAGATACGCAGTATTTT.

The V and J genes are TRBV2 and TRBJ2-2; 11 nucleotides align to TRBD2. With V trimmed by 11 bases and J by 5 bases, 13 bases remained unmatched. The CDR3 length is 16 residues. The V gene's germline CDR1 is SNHLY and CDR2 FYNNEI. The CDR3 DNA is TGTGCCCAATCCAGGCTAGCGGGAGGAGCGACCGGGGAGCTGTTTTTT. Residues: CAQSRLAGGATGELFF.

The chain is built from TRBV25-1 and TRBJ2-3; 7 bases fit TRBD2. CDR3 length equals 17 residues. Trimming cost V 0 bases and J 0 bases; bases outside gene matches: 6. Per the germline V gene, CDR1 is MGHDK and CDR2 is SYGVNS. CDR3 amino acids: CASSEYIWGGSTDTQYF. In DNA, the CDR3 is TGTGCCAGCAGTGAATATATCTGGGGGGGGAGCACAGATACGCAGTATTTT.